Listed below are T cell receptor beta chains from one sample, sequenced in a study of T cell responses to AZD1222 COVID-19 vaccine. Assay: immunoSEQ multiplex PCR; the TCRdb copy retains only in-frame clones and omits some. The table records about 170,000 clones, roughly nine tenths of them present only once. The specimen was peripheral blood, collected on day 0 of AZD1222 vaccination. The receptors were sampled from an adult in good health. CDR3s include the opening cysteine and the closing phenylalanine or tryptophan. A D gene is named only where the DNA matches it firmly. Size values are once, few and many counts, or a class for expanded clones, and some rows have none.

d_call j_call v_call clone_size cdr3_aa cdr3_nt
NA TRBJ1-2 TRBV10-3 once CAISESRVPNYGYTF TGTGCCATCAGTGAGTCCCGGGTTCCTAACTATGGCTACACCTTC
NA TRBJ1-2 TRBV11-2 NA CASSLGNYGYTF TGTGCCAGCAGCTTAGGCAACTATGGCTACACCTTC
NA TRBJ1-1 TRBV3-1/TRBV3-2 NA CASSQIGTEAFF TGTGCCAGCAGCCAGATTGGCACTGAAGCTTTCTTT
NA TRBJ1-1 TRBV5-1 NA CASSFGGSNTEAFF TGCGCCAGCAGCTTTGGGGGTTCGAACACTGAAGCTTTCTTT
TRBD1 TRBJ1-3 TRBV3-1/TRBV3-2 NA CASSQVRTGGNTIYF TGTGCCAGCAGCCAAGTGAGGACAGGGGGAAACACCATATATTTT
NA TRBJ1-2 TRBV5-6 NA CASSLGLGGPLKYTF TGTGCCAGCAGCTTAGGGCTTGGGGGGCCCCTTAAGTACACCTTC
NA TRBJ1-1 TRBV7-9 NA CASSSRGGYTGEAFF TGTGCCAGCAGCTCCCGCGGGGGGTATACCGGTGAAGCTTTCTTT
NA TRBJ1-5 TRBV7-9 NA CASSADDGRVVDQPQHF TGTGCCAGCAGCGCAGACGATGGCAGGGTGGTGGATCAGCCCCAGCATTTT
NA TRBJ1-2 TRBV5-1 NA CASSLALGPYYGYTF TGCGCCAGCAGCTTGGCCTTGGGGCCTTATTATGGCTACACCTTC
TRBD1 TRBJ1-5 TRBV28 NA CASRPGQGSNQPQHF TGTGCCAGCAGGCCGGGACAGGGCTCCAATCAGCCCCAGCATTTT
NA TRBJ1-1 TRBV5-1 NA CASSLEAVRTEAFF TGCGCCAGCAGCTTGGAGGCTGTACGGACTGAAGCTTTCTTT
NA TRBJ2-2 TRBV11-2 NA CASSLGDLTGELFF TGTGCCAGCAGCTTAGGTGACCTCACCGGGGAGCTGTTTTTT
NA TRBJ1-4 TRBV19 NA CASSNSPSGLNEKLFF TGTGCCAGTAGTAACTCCCCGTCAGGACTAAATGAAAAACTGTTTTTT
NA TRBJ1-1 TRBV9 NA CASNLGGLNTEAFF TGTGCCAGCAACCTAGGGGGATTGAACACTGAAGCTTTCTTT
TRBD1 TRBJ2-7 TRBV7-7 NA CASSLGSTGAYEQYF TGTGCTAGCAGCTTAGGATCGACAGGGGCCTACGAGCAGTACTTC
NA TRBJ2-7 TRBV7-2 NA CASSPAGGDGNYEQYF TGTGCCAGCAGCCCGGCGGGTGGGGACGGAAACTACGAGCAGTACTTC
NA TRBJ2-5 TRBV3-1/TRBV3-2 NA CASSQYGETQYF TGTGCCAGCAGCCAATACGGAGAGACCCAGTACTTC
NA TRBJ1-1 TRBV10-3 NA CAISQDRREAFF TGTGCCATCAGTCAAGACAGACGGGAAGCTTTCTTT
TRBD1 TRBJ1-2 TRBV7-9 NA CASSPRTGSHGYTF TGTGCCAGCAGCCCACGGACAGGGAGTCATGGCTACACCTTC
TRBD1 TRBJ1-4 TRBV3-1/TRBV3-2 few CASSQGTGENEKLFF TGTGCCAGCAGCCAGGGGACAGGGGAGAATGAAAAACTGTTTTTT
NA TRBJ1-2 TRBV24-1 once CATSEPEVPGGYTF TGTGCCACCAGTGAACCCGAGGTCCCGGGAGGCTACACCTTC
NA TRBJ2-6 TRBV25-1 NA CASSDPPDRISGANVLTF TGTGCCAGCAGTGACCCCCCGGACAGAATCTCTGGGGCCAACGTCCTGACTTTC
NA TRBJ2-7 TRBV6-2/TRBV6-3 NA CASSRTNRLDYEQYF TGTGCCAGCAGTCGAACCAACAGGCTAGACTACGAGCAGTACTTC
NA TRBJ1-2 TRBV7-8 NA CASSPVGSYGYTF TGTGCCAGCAGCCCCGTGGGGTCCTATGGCTACACCTTC
NA TRBJ2-1 TRBV12-3/TRBV12-4 NA CASSLLISSEQFF TGTGCCAGCAGTTTATTGATATCTAGTGAGCAGTTCTTC
NA TRBJ2-7 TRBV19 NA CASSISPRESYEQYF TGTGCCAGTAGTATTAGCCCGAGAGAATCCTACGAGCAGTACTTC
NA TRBJ1-6 TRBV11-3 NA CASSEASNSPLHF TGTGCCAGCAGCGAGGCATCGAACTCACCCCTCCACTTT
NA TRBJ1-6 TRBV24-1 NA CATGKDSPLHF TGTGCCACAGGGAAGGATTCACCCCTCCACTTT
NA TRBJ2-5 TRBV24-1 NA CATSEGGAETQYF TGTGCCACCAGTGAAGGGGGGGCAGAGACCCAGTACTTC
TRBD2 TRBJ2-3 TRBV19 NA CASTSGTSGFVADTQYF TGTGCCAGTACCTCCGGGACTAGCGGGTTCGTCGCAGATACGCAGTATTTT
NA TRBJ1-4 TRBV7-9 few CASSPGVTNEKLFF TGTGCCAGCAGCCCAGGGGTGACTAATGAAAAACTGTTTTTT